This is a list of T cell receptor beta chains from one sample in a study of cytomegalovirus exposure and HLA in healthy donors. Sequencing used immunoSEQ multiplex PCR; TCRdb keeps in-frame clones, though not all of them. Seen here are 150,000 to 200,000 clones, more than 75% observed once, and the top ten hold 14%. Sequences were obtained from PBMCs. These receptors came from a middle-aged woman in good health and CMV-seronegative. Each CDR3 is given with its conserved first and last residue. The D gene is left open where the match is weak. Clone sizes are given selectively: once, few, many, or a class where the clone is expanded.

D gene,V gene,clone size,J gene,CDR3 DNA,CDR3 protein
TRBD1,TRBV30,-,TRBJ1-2,TGTGCCTGGGGGACAGGGCTGTATGGCTACACCTTC,CAWGTGLYGYTF
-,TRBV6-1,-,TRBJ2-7,TGTGCCAGCAGTGAAGGCCCGGGGGAGGAACAGTACTTC,CASSEGPGEEQYF
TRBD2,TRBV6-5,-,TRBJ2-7,TGTGCCAGCAGTTTAGGACTAGCTGCCCCCTCCTACGAGCAGTACTTC,CASSLGLAAPSYEQYF
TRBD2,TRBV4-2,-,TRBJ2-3,TGTGCCAGCAGCCAAGTGGCCGGGGGGGCCACAGATACGCAGTATTTT,CASSQVAGGATDTQYF
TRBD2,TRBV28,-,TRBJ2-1,TGTGCCAGCAGTTTGGGGGGGTTGGGGAATGAGCAGTTCTTC,CASSLGGLGNEQFF
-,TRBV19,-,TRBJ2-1,TGTGCCAGTAGTATAGGAGCGCAGGGGTGGACTGAGCAGTTCTTC,CASSIGAQGWTEQFF
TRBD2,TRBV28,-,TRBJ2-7,TGTGCCAGCAGTCCCGGGGTAGCGGGAGGGGGCTACGAGCAGTACTTC,CASSPGVAGGGYEQYF
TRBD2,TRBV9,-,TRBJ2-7,TGTGCCAGCAGCCGCCGGGCGGGAGGGCCGAGCGAGCAGTACTTC,CASSRRAGGPSEQYF
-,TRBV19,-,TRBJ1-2,TGTGCCAGTAGTATCGGTTATCTTTATGGCTACACCTTC,CASSIGYLYGYTF
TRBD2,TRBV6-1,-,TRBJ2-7,TGTGCCAGCAGTGGGGGAAAACAGATACTTAGCGGGAGTAGGCTCTACGAGCAGTACTTC,CASSGGKQILSGSRLYEQYF
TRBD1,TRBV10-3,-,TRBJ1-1,TGTGCCATCAGTGAGTCTCGACAGGGAGGATCTGAAGCTTTCTTT,CAISESRQGGSEAFF
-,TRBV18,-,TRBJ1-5,TGTGCCAGCTCACTAGAACCGCTTCGTAATCAGCCCCAGCATTTT,CASSLEPLRNQPQHF
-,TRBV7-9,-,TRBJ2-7,TGTGCCAGCAGCCGTCCGGGGGGACACTACGAGCAGTACTTC,CASSRPGGHYEQYF
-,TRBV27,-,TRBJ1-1,TGTGCCAGCAGGTCTTACACTGAAGCTTTCTTT,CASRSYTEAFF
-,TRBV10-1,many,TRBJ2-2,TGCGCCAGCAGTGACAGGGACACCGGGGAGCTGTTTTTT,CASSDRDTGELFF
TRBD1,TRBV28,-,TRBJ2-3,TGTGCCAGCAGTTCCAATGACAGGGGAGGAACAGATACGCAGTATTTT,CASSSNDRGGTDTQYF
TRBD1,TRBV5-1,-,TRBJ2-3,TGCGCCAGCAGCTCGACACTGACAGGGGATACGCAGTATTTT,CASSSTLTGDTQYF
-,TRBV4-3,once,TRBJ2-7,TGCGCCAGCAGCCAAGATGGGCCCTCCTACGAGCAGTACTTC,CASSQDGPSYEQYF
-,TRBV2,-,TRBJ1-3,TGTGCCAGCAGTGTTCCTCGGGAAGACTCTGGAAACACCATATATTTT,CASSVPREDSGNTIYF
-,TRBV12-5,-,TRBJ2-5,TGTGCTAGTGGTCACACCAGGGGTGGTGCGACCCAGTACTTC,CASGHTRGGATQYF
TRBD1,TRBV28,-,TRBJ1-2,TGTGCCAGCAGTACTCTGGACAGGGCCTATGGCTACACCTTC,CASSTLDRAYGYTF
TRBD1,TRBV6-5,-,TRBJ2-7,TGTGCCAGCACCATACTACAGGGGAACTACGAGCAGTACTTC,CASTILQGNYEQYF
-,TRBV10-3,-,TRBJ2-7,TGTGCCATCAGTGGTTGGGGGGAAAACTACGAGCAGTACTTC,CAISGWGENYEQYF
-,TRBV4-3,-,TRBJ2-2,TGCGCCAGCAGCGCGGGCTCGAACACCGGGGAGCTGTTTTTT,CASSAGSNTGELFF
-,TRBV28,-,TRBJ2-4,TGTGCCAGCAGTTTAGTATCCAGGGGTCAGTACTTC,CASSLVSRGQYF
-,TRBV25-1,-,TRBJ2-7,TGTGCCAGCAGTCTTGAAAGGGGATGGTTGGGCTACGAGCAGTACTTC,CASSLERGWLGYEQYF
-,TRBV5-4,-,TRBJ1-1,TGTGCCAGCAGCCAGCCACGGGGCACTGAAGCTTTCTTT,CASSQPRGTEAFF
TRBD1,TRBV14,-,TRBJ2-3,TGTGCCAGCAGCCAGGCTGGACAGGGTAGCACAGATACGCAGTATTTT,CASSQAGQGSTDTQYF
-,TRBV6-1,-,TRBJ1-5,TGTGCCAGCACCGAGGATAGCAATCAGCCCCAGCATTTT,CASTEDSNQPQHF
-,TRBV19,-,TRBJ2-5,TGTGCCAGTAGTTTCTCAACCCGGACACCTGAAGAGACCCAGTACTTC,CASSFSTRTPEETQYF
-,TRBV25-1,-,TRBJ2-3,TGTGCCAGCAGTGACAATATAGGCACAGATACGCAGTATTTT,CASSDNIGTDTQYF
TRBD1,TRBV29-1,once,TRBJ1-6,TGCAGCACTACCGGGACAGGGGGATTTCCCCTCCACTTT,CSTTGTGGFPLHF
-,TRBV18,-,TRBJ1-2,TGTGCCAGCTCACCACCGCGAGGGAACTATGGCTACACCTTC,CASSPPRGNYGYTF
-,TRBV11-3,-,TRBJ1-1,TGTGCCAGCAGCTTCGGACTCTCGAACACTGAAGCTTTCTTT,CASSFGLSNTEAFF
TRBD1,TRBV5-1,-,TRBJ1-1,TGCGCCAGCAGCATGGGACAGGGGGCCACTGAAGCTTTCTTT,CASSMGQGATEAFF
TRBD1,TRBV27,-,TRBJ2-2,TGTGCCAGCAGTTTATCAGGGACAGTGAACACCGGGGAGCTGTTTTTT,CASSLSGTVNTGELFF
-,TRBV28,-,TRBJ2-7,TGTGCCAGCAGTTCCCCGGGACTGGTCTACGAGCAGTACTTC,CASSSPGLVYEQYF
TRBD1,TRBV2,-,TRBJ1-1,TGTGCCAGCAGAACTACAGGGGCCGACCTTGTGGGAGCTTTCTTT,CASRTTGADLVGAFF
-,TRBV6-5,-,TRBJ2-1,TGTGCCAGCAGTCCTCCTTTGGGTCAGGAGTTCTTC,CASSPPLGQEFF
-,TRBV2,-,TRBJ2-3,TGTGCCAGCAGTAGGGGGGGGGCTATGTCAGATACGCAGTATTTT,CASSRGGAMSDTQYF
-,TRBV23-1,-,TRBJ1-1,TGCGCCAGCAGTCAATCCCGAGGAGGGTGTTTAGACACTGAAGCTTTCTTT,CASSQSRGGCLDTEAFF
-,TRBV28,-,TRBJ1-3,TGTGCCAGCACCGAACATCACTCTGGAAACACCATATATTTT,CASTEHHSGNTIYF